The clone carrying this T cell receptor (beta chain) appeared a few times. The CDR3 spans 15 residues. V lost 4 bases and J lost 1, with 12 bases in between. Looked up from germline, CDR1 is SGHRS and CDR2 is YFSETQ. This sample stems from a study of blood T cell repertoires in COVID-19. Overall study context: Acute-phase and convalescent COVID-19 samples originated in the United States, Italy and Spain. T cells, B-cell-depleted T cells, or PBMCs provided the cDNA or gDNA that served as material.

As handled by the study authors: Nucleated cell number was recorded as an estimate derived from reference gene primer amplification. The protocol was immunoSEQ multiplex PCR, while the TCRdb copy is restricted to in-frame clones and leaves out a portion. The DNA was the basis for D and trimming; V, J and clone size are from that table. Of 95,000 to 120,000 clones listed, 80% to 90% are singletons. This TCR derives from a woman aged 50 to 65 with acute or convalescent COVID-19. The V and J genes are TRBV5-1 and TRBJ1-5; D ambiguous. Input material: peripheral blood. CDR3 DNA: TGCGCCAGCAGCCTAGTTCCCGAGAGCAATCAGCCCCAGCATTTT. Its translation: CASSLVPESNQPQHF.